These 14 T cell receptor beta chains were all obtained from the same sample, sequenced in a study of control samples from healthy donors and cancer patients. Profiled with immunoSEQ multiplex PCR; TCRdb holds only in-frame clones, not every one. The top ten clones hold just under 6.5% of a sample with 400,000 to 500,000 clones, 80% to 95% of them seen once. The specimen sequenced was PBMCs. These TCRs come from a man in his forties with head and neck cancer.

This chain joins TRBV19 and TRBJ2-2; 9 bases agree with TRBD1. The CDR3 has 16 residues. The germline CDR1 and CDR2 sequences are LNHDA and SQIVND (reference sequence). Unmatched junction bases numbered 8, after V lost 4 bases and J lost 5 bases. CDR3 region: CASSKSRTGETGELFF. The DNA of the CDR3 is TGTGCCAGTAGTAAGTCCCGGACAGGGGAAACCGGGGAGCTGTTTTTT. Based on the CDR3 plus reference TRBV19 and TRBJ2-2, the full variable domain is DGGITQSPKYLFRKEGQNVTLSCEQNLNHDAMYWYRQDPGQGLRLIYYSQIVNDFQKGDIAEGYSVSREKKESFPLTVTSAQKNPTAFYLCASSKSRTGETGELFFGEGSRLTVL.

The rearrangement joins TRBV7-2 to TRBJ2-1, with D perhaps matching TRBD1 (5 bases). Between the trimmed V and J ends, which lost 5 bases and 4 bases, there was a span of 9 bases. Germline V lookup: CDR1 SGHTA, CDR2 FQGNSA. The CDR3 runs 13 residues. The CDR3 reads CASSTPGYNEQFF. DNA for the CDR3: TGTGCCAGCAGCACCCCAGGGTACAATGAGCAGTTCTTC. The variable domain in full, with the rest retrieved from reference TRBV7-2 and TRBJ2-1, is GAGVSQSPSNKVTEKGKDVELRCDPISGHTALYWYRQSLGQGLEFLIYFQGNSAPDKSGLPSDRFSAERTGGSVSTLTIQRTQQEDSAVYLCASSTPGYNEQFFGPGTRLTVL.

The chain has TRBV14 and TRBJ1-1; D may be TRBD1 (5 bases). CDR3 length equals 15 residues. Trimming left V 4 bases short and J 0 bases short, with 12 bases between. The germline gives CDR1 SGHDN, CDR2 FVKESK. The CDR3 DNA reads as TGTGCCAGCAGCCGGGGGGGTCCCTTGAACACTGAAGCTTTCTTT. Amino acids: CASSRGGPLNTEAFF.

The rearrangement joins TRBV11-2 to TRBJ2-2; TRBD1 matches 8 bases. Trimming cost V 5 bases and J 6 bases; bases outside gene matches: 8. Per germline, CDR1 SGHAT and CDR2 FQNNGV. The CDR3 sequence is 15 residues long. CDR3 in DNA: TGTGCCAGCAGCCAGGACAGGGTGACACCCGGGGAGCTGTTTTTT. Amino acid sequence: CASSQDRVTPGELFF.

This clone was counted between two and nine times. The chain couples TRBV11-3 to TRBJ1-1, with D possibly matching TRBD1 (5 bases). Germline CDR1 and CDR2: SGHNT and YENEEA. This CDR3 comprises 13 residues. Trimming stripped 3 bases from V and 0 bases from J, with 5 bases between. CDR3 in amino acids: CASSLGVNTEAFF. For the CDR3, the DNA is TGTGCCAGCAGCTTGGGGGTGAACACTGAAGCTTTCTTT.

This clone was recorded a few times. The rearrangement uses TRBV6-4 and TRBJ2-7; 8 nucleotides align to TRBD1. The V and J ends lost 3 bases and 5 bases, in that order; junction bases with no gene match: 9. The CDR3 has 15 amino acids. The germline V gene has CDR1 MRHNA and CDR2 SNTAGT. Here the CDR3 DNA reads TGTGCCAGCAGTGATGGCGACAGGGGTGTGGACGAGCAGTACTTC. Its protein product is CASSDGDRGVDEQYF.

V and J are TRBV6-4 and TRBJ1-1; D unclear. CDR1 and CDR2 (germline): MRHNA, SNTAGT. CDR3 length: 16 amino acids. The V end lost 1 base, the J end lost 4 bases, and 16 bases lay between the germline ends. CDR3 in amino acids: CASSDFSPGVGTEAFF. CDR3 bases: TGTGCCAGCAGTGACTTTTCTCCGGGAGTGGGCACTGAAGCTTTCTTT.

This rearrangement joins TRBV9 to TRBJ2-7; a weak D match, TRBD2 (6 bases). CDR3 size: 15 residues. The germline V gene has CDR1 SGDLS and CDR2 YYNGEE. V was pared by 5 bases and J by 3 bases, with 18 bases between. CDR3 sequence: CASREDYPNHYEQYF. As DNA, the CDR3 is TGTGCCAGCAGGGAGGACTACCCGAATCACTACGAGCAGTACTTC.

The table lists this clone with a count of one. The chain links TRBV4-1 to TRBJ2-3; 12 nucleotides line up with TRBD2. The germline V gene has CDR1 MGHRA and CDR2 YSYEKL. J lost 5 bases, V lost 2 bases, and 20 bases had no gene match. The CDR3 contains 21 residues. CDR3 region: CASSQLGLAGSQRGAKDTQYF. CDR3 nucleotides: TGCGCCAGCAGCCAACTTGGACTAGCGGGGTCCCAGCGGGGAGCGAAAGATACGCAGTATTTT.

CDR3 protein: CASSLEVRVIGNLPHNTGELFF. CDR3 DNA: TGTGCCAGCAGCTTAGAGGTCCGGGTCATTGGGAATCTCCCTCATAACACCGGGGAGCTGTTTTTT. This chain uses TRBV13 with TRBJ2-2; D is unresolved. There are 22 residues in the CDR3. CDR1 is PRHDT and CDR2 is FYEKMQ in the germline V gene (reference sequence). V lost 1 base and J 2 bases, leaving 29 bases between the germline ends.

This chain joins TRBV5-8 and TRBJ2-5, with D maybe TRBD2 (5 bases). Trimming removed 2 bases from V and 2 bases from J, with 10 bases in between. Looked up from germline, CDR1 is SGHTS and CDR2 is YDEGEE. The CDR3 spans 14 residues. The CDR3 region has the DNA TGTGCCAGCAGCTTCGGGATCTCGCAAGAGACCCAGTACTTC. Residues: CASSFGISQETQYF.

The genes are TRBV6-6 and TRBJ2-1, with 7 bases identical to TRBD1. Germline V gives CDR1 MNHNY, CDR2 SVGAGI (reference sequence). The CDR3 is 16 residues long. Trimming took 4 bases from V and 2 from J; bases not matched to a gene: 8. The CDR3 DNA sequence: TGTGCCAGCAGTTCTTTGGGACAGAGACCCTACAATGAGCAGTTCTTC. Translating it yields CASSSLGQRPYNEQFF.

The chain couples TRBV28 to TRBJ2-7; the D is unclear. CDR1 is MDHEN, CDR2 SYDVKM, per germline. Trimming removed 8 bases from V and 3 bases from J, with 14 bases in between. The CDR3 has 13 residues. The chain's CDR3 is CASDAGIFYEQYF. In DNA, the CDR3 is TGTGCCAGCGACGCTGGGATTTTCTACGAGCAGTACTTC.

The chain is built from TRBV4-1 and TRBJ2-7; the match to TRBD2 covers 8 bases. Germline V gene lookup returns CDR1 MGHRA and CDR2 YSYEKL. CDR3 size: 14 residues. V lost 5 bases to trimming and J lost 2 bases; unmatched junction nucleotides: 5. The CDR3 region has the DNA TGCGCCAGCAGCGCTACTAGCGGTCCCTACGAGCAGTACTTC. Amino acid sequence: CASSATSGPYEQYF.